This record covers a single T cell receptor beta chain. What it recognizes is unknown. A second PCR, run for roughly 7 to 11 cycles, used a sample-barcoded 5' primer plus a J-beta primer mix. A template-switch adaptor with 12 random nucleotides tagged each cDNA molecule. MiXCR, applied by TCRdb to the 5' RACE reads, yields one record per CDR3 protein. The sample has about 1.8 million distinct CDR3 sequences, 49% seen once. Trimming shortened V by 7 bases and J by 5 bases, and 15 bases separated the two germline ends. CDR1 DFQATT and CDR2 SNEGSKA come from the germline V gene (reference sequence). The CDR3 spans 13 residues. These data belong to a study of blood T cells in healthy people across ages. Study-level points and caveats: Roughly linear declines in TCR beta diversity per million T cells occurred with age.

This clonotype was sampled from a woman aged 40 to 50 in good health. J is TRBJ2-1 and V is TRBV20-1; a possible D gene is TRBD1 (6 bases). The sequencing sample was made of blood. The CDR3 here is CSVTGTNDNEQFF. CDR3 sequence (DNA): TGCAGTGTCACCGGGACAAACGACAATGAGCAGTTCTTC.